This entry describes one TCR beta chain. Its antigen remains unidentified. Libraries were prepared by immunoSEQ multiplex PCR; TCRdb keeps only in-frame clonotypes and omits some of them. The sample carries roughly 90,000 clones, about 89% recorded once. This sample was included in a study of T cell responses to AZD1222 COVID-19 vaccine. Findings and limits, study-wide: At baseline, just five or six AZD1222 recipients tested seropositive.

The CDR3 covers 14 residues. Germline V lookup: CDR1 LNHDA, CDR2 SQIVND (reference sequence). Trimming left V 11 bases short and J 8 bases short, with 21 bases between. This receptor was obtained from an adult in good health. Sequences were derived from peripheral blood, sampled on day 0 of MenACWY control vaccination. The chain recombines TRBV19 with TRBJ1-4, with D possibly TRBD1 on 6 matching bases. CDR3 loop: CAANQGNEREKLFF. For the CDR3, the DNA is TGTGCCGCGAACCAGGGGAATGAAAGGGAAAAACTGTTTTTT. Supplemented by reference TRBV19 and TRBJ1-4, the full variable domain reads DGGITQSPKYLFRKEGQNVTLSCEQNLNHDAMYWYRQDPGQGLRLIYYSQIVNDFQKGDIAEGYSVSREKKESFPLTVTSAQKNPTAFYLCAANQGNEREKLFFGSGTQLSVL.